This T cell receptor (beta chain) is from a study of immune evolution from preneoplasia to lung adenocarcinoma. About the study: HLA loss of heterozygosity: roughly 6.6% AIS, over 12% MIA, over 25% ADC, none AAH. Overall study results and limits: Top clone share appeared to fall from AAH through AIS, MIA, adenocarcinoma.

Germline V lookup: CDR1 KGHSH, CDR2 LQKENI. This CDR3 contains 13 residues. The ends were cut back, 0 bases at V and 9 bases at J, with 9 bases in the middle. The repertoire was sequenced with immunoSEQ multiplex PCR; TCRdb's copy has only in-frame clones and lacks some. This table holds roughly 40,000 clones, roughly four fifths found once. Between about 2014 and 2018, patients underwent resection in Japan or China. Premalignant or tumor cells were enriched by macro-dissection after pathologic assessment. With regard to this clone: No antigen is known for it.

The chain couples TRBV18 to TRBJ2-1; D might be TRBD2 (7 bases). The TCR was taken from a person in their sixties with lung adenocarcinoma. Sequenced: FFPE invasive lung adenocarcinoma tissue. The DNA of the CDR3 is TGTGCCAGCTCACCACCGGGAGGGGGTGAGCAGTTCTTC. Its protein is CASSPPGGGEQFF.